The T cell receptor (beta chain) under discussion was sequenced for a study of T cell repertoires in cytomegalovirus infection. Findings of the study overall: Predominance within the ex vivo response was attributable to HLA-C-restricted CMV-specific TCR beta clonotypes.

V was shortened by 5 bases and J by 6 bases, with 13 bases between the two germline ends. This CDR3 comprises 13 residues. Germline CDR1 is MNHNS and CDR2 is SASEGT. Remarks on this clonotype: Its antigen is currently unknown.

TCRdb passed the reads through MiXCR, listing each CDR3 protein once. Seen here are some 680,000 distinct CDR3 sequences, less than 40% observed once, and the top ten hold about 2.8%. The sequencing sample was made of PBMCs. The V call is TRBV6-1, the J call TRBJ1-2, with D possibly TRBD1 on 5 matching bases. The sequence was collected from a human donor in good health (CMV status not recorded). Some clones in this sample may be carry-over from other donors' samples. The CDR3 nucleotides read TGTGCCAGCAGTTTGGGGGGAATGAATGGCTACACCTTC. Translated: CASSLGGMNGYTF.